The clone carrying this T cell receptor beta chain was detected ten times or more. Its antigen is unknown. The data derive from a study of identical twins. Points from the study as a whole: Clonotypes of the beta chain that were abundant in cord blood carried fewer insertions (memory repertoires showed none).

CDR3 length equals 15 residues. Trimming shortened V by 5 bases and J by 9 bases, and 20 bases separated the two germline ends. Germline values: CDR1 MNHEY, CDR2 SVGEGT. After template switching added a universal primer site, the resulting cDNA carried unique molecular identifiers. TCRdb ran MiXCR on the 5' RACE reads and lists one entry per CDR3 protein. The table shows about 210,000 distinct CDR3 sequences, with around 10% occurring only once. This receptor was obtained from a woman younger than 35 in good health. Sequencing used memory (CD45RO+) T cells sorted from blood. The gene calls are TRBV6-2 or TRBV6-3 and TRBJ1-5, with D possibly matching TRBD1 (6 bases). In DNA form, the CDR3 reads TGTGCCAGCAGTACCCGACAGGAAACCACGTTGCCCCAGCATTTT. This codes for CASSTRQETTLPQHF.